The T cell receptor (beta chain) described here comes from a study of cytomegalovirus exposure and HLA in healthy donors. Looking at the study overall: From some 180 million T cells, an earlier analysis saw 117 million unique TCR beta sequences.

60 Vbeta and 13 Jbeta primers were used in PCR. The repertoire was sequenced with immunoSEQ multiplex PCR; TCRdb's copy has only in-frame clones and lacks some. The data show over 150,000 clones, roughly 80% seen once. Germline CDR1 reads SGHTA; CDR2 reads FQGNSA. V lost 1 base, J lost 3 bases, and 8 bases lay in between. This CDR3 region has 14 residues. General observations from the study: Sequencing had likely introduced a cluster of highly shared sequence variants as an artifact.

To note about this clone: What it binds is not known.

Material: PBMCs. This TCR was sampled from a male donor in good health and CMV-seropositive. The chain has TRBV7-2 and TRBJ2-3; D remains ambiguous. DNA of the CDR3: TGTGCCAGCAGCTTAGGTCACACAACAGATACGCAGTATTTT. It yields the protein CASSLGHTTDTQYF.